The next 26 T cell receptor beta chains were all read from a single sample in a study of T cell responses to AZD1222 COVID-19 vaccine. Some clones are missing from TCRdb's copy, which holds only in-frame ones; the method was immunoSEQ multiplex PCR. Of 100,000 to 150,000 clones listed, about 85% were seen once; the top ten hold approximately 4%. The sequenced sample was peripheral blood, obtained on day 0 of AZD1222 vaccination. The receptors stem from an adult in good health.

V and J are TRBV20-1 and TRBJ2-1; 8 bases match TRBD2. Trimming cost V 3 bases and J 5 bases; bases outside gene matches: 15. Germline lookup yields CDR1 DFQATT and CDR2 SNEGSKA (reference sequence). The CDR3 extends over 17 amino acids. DNA for the CDR3: TGCAGTGCTAGTCCGGAGATGGCGGGACTAGGACACAATGAGCAGTTCTTC. Its translation is CSASPEMAGLGHNEQFF.

This sequence joins TRBV7-2 and TRBJ1-5; D perhaps matches TRBD1 (6 bases). This CDR3 contains 13 residues. V dropped 2 bases and J dropped 7 bases, with 9 bases sitting between them. Germline lookup yields CDR1 SGHTA and CDR2 FQGNSA. DNA of the CDR3: TGTGCCAGCAGCTTACAGGGGAGGCAGCCCCAGCATTTT. Its translation: CASSLQGRQPQHF.

The chain uses TRBV6-5 and TRBJ2-3, with D maybe TRBD1 (5 bases). V lost 2 bases and J 1 base, leaving 10 bases between the germline ends. The V gene's germline CDR1 is MNHEY and CDR2 SVGAGI. The CDR3 has 15 amino acids. The CDR3 coding sequence is TGTGCCAGCAGTTACAGGGGCCGGGGCACAGATACGCAGTATTTT. Translating gives CASSYRGRGTDTQYF.

J is TRBJ2-3 and V is TRBV6-4, with TRBD2 as a possible D gene (6 bases). Trimming removed 3 bases from V and 3 bases from J, with 13 bases in between. Germline loops: CDR1 MRHNA, CDR2 SNTAGT. The CDR3 consists of 15 residues. This CDR3 reads CASSELAHATDTQYF. The CDR3 bases are TGTGCCAGCAGTGAACTAGCCCACGCGACAGATACGCAGTATTTT.

A note on this clone: This sample also contains other DNA sequences that code for the same CDR3. CDR3 amino acids: CASSYPGSGEAFF. The CDR3 DNA reads TGTGCCAGCAGTTACCCTGGATCCGGAGAAGCTTTCTTT. This chain links TRBV6-5 with TRBJ1-1; the D is unclear. This CDR3 comprises 13 residues. Germline V gene lookup returns CDR1 MNHEY and CDR2 SVGAGI. V lost 2 bases to trimming and J lost 8 bases, with 12 bases between them.

The rearrangement links TRBV2 to TRBJ1-3; D remains unclear. The germline gives CDR1 SNHLY, CDR2 FYNNEI. The length of the CDR3 is 17 residues. The germline V and J ends were trimmed by 2 bases and 0 bases, with 14 bases remaining between them. The CDR3 region is CASSEIVTGLSGNTIYF. As DNA, the CDR3 is TGTGCCAGCAGTGAAATAGTGACCGGCCTCTCTGGAAACACCATATATTTT.

A few counts support this clone. In the same sample, other DNA sequences code for this CDR3. The chain carries TRBV27 and TRBJ1-5; D is uncertain. Per germline, CDR1 MNHEY and CDR2 SMNVEV (reference sequence). CDR3 length: 13 residues. Trimming removed 2 bases at V and 4 bases at J, with 6 bases between. CDR3 protein: CASSLMGNQPQHF. The CDR3 region has the DNA TGTGCCAGCAGTTTAATGGGGAATCAGCCCCAGCATTTT.

The chain carries TRBV18 and TRBJ1-2; D gene uncertain. V lost 0 bases and J lost 4, with 12 bases in between. Germline CDR1 KGHSH, CDR2 LQKENI. CDR3 length equals 15 residues. The CDR3 nucleotides are TGTGCCAGCTCACCACCGGTTAGTCGGGGCTATGGCTACACCTTC. Translating it yields CASSPPVSRGYGYTF.

V and J are TRBV5-5 and TRBJ2-7, with 9 positions matching TRBD2. The V segment lost 0 bases and the J segment 1 base; nucleotides outside the gene matches: 2. The germline gives CDR1 SGHKS, CDR2 YYEKEE (reference sequence). CDR3 size: 15 residues. The CDR3 DNA follows: TGTGCCAGCAGCTTGGCTGCGGGAGGGTCCTACGAGCAGTACTTC. It specifies CASSLAAGGSYEQYF.

The chain carries TRBV4-2 and TRBJ2-7, with TRBD2 matching 13 bases. Trimming at V came to 0 bases and at J to 3 bases, leaving 2 bases not matched to a gene. This CDR3 contains 16 residues. CDR1 LGHNA and CDR2 YNFKEQ come from the germline V gene. CDR3 bases: TGTGCCAGCAGCCAAGACCGGACTAGCGGGAGCTACGAGCAGTACTTC. Protein sequence: CASSQDRTSGSYEQYF.

The chain employs TRBV29-1 and TRBJ1-1; D is perhaps TRBD1 (6 bases). Germline CDR1 reads SQVTM; CDR2 reads ANQGSEA. The ends were cut back, 4 bases at V and 0 bases at J, with 12 bases in the middle. This CDR3 region has 14 residues. DNA of the CDR3: TGCAGCGTTGGCAGGGGAGGCTTGAACACTGAAGCTTTCTTT. This encodes CSVGRGGLNTEAFF.

This clone showed up just once. V and J are TRBV6-5 and TRBJ1-1; D is undetermined. The CDR3 is 13 amino acids. Trimming cost V 6 bases and J 3 bases, with 11 bases left between them. Per germline, CDR1 MNHEY and CDR2 SVGAGI. CDR3 in amino acids: CASRKAVDTEAFF. The CDR3 DNA reads as TGTGCCAGCAGAAAAGCGGTGGACACTGAAGCTTTCTTT.

The V and J genes are TRBV15 and TRBJ2-1; TRBD1 might be the D (5 bases). Germline CDR1 reads LNHNV; CDR2 reads YYDKDF (reference sequence). V lost 0 bases and J lost 2, with 11 bases in between. The CDR3 is 16 amino acids. CDR3 bases: TGTGCCACCAGCAGAGAGGGCGCAGGGCCCTACAATGAGCAGTTCTTC. It specifies CATSREGAGPYNEQFF.

The J gene is TRBJ1-2, the V gene TRBV4-2, with a weak D call TRBD1 (5 bases). From germline, CDR1 is LGHNA and CDR2 YNFKEQ. The V gene lost 0 bases and the J gene lost 1 base, with 12 bases spanning the gap. This CDR3 has 16 amino acids. The DNA of the CDR3 is TGTGCCAGCAGCCAAGAGTCGCAGGGTGGTAACTATGGCTACACCTTC. This encodes CASSQESQGGNYGYTF.

The J gene is TRBJ1-6, the V gene TRBV5-8; D may be TRBD1 (5 bases). V was shortened by 0 bases and J by 10 bases, with 11 bases between the two germline ends. This CDR3 contains 14 residues. Per the germline V gene, CDR1 is SGHTS and CDR2 is YDEGEE. Written as DNA, the CDR3 is TGTGCCAGCAGCTTGGTTCGGGGCCAATCACCCCTCCACTTT. It codes for CASSLVRGQSPLHF.

The chain has TRBV9 and TRBJ2-3; the match to TRBD2 covers 8 bases. Per the germline V gene, CDR1 is SGDLS and CDR2 is YYNGEE. The CDR3 contains 16 residues. V lost 0 bases, J lost 0 bases, and 3 bases stayed unmatched. This chain's CDR3 is CASSVEGGGSTDTQYF. The CDR3 DNA is TGTGCCAGCAGCGTAGAGGGCGGGGGGAGCACAGATACGCAGTATTTT.

This chain joins TRBV15 and TRBJ1-2, with D possibly matching TRBD1 (6 bases). CDR1 is LNHNV and CDR2 is YYDKDF in the germline V gene (reference sequence). The CDR3 consists of 16 residues. Trimming took off 0 bases at V and 4 bases at J, with 15 bases between the two ends. The CDR3 DNA reads TGTGCCACCAGCAGAGAGGGGACGGGGGCGTTCTATGGCTACACCTTC. It yields the protein CATSREGTGAFYGYTF.

The chain employs TRBV3-1 (or the pseudogene TRBV3-2) and TRBJ1-5; possibly TRBD1 for D (5 bases). The CDR3 loop spans 14 amino acids. CDR1 is LGHDT, CDR2 YNNKEL, per germline (reference sequence). V was shortened by 3 bases and J by 3 bases, with 9 bases between the two germline ends. DNA for the CDR3: TGTGCCAGCAGCCACACAGGATCCAATCAGCCCCAGCATTTT. Protein: CASSHTGSNQPQHF.

The chain links TRBV27 to TRBJ2-7, with TRBD1 as a possible D gene (6 bases). CDR3 length: 15 amino acids. V lost 3 bases and J 2 bases, leaving 14 bases between the germline ends. CDR1 is MNHEY, CDR2 SMNVEV, per germline (reference sequence). This CDR3 is CASSFTGFSAYEQYF. The CDR3 DNA reads as TGTGCCAGCAGTTTCACAGGGTTTTCGGCCTACGAGCAGTACTTC.

The chain combines TRBV19 with TRBJ1-5, with 8 bases that match TRBD1. The CDR3 runs 14 residues. J was trimmed by 2 bases and V by 4 bases; bases with no gene match: 1. CDR1 and CDR2 (germline): LNHDA, SQIVND (reference sequence). The CDR3 region has the DNA TGTGCCAGTAGTACGGACAGGGGCAATCAGCCCCAGCATTTT. Its translation: CASSTDRGNQPQHF.

The chain links TRBV2 to TRBJ2-3; TRBD2 might be the D (6 bases). CDR1 SNHLY and CDR2 FYNNEI come from the germline V gene. The V end was cut by 8 bases, the J end by 1 base, with 13 bases between. This CDR3 has 14 residues. The CDR3 here is CASCREAGTDTQYF. In DNA form, the CDR3 reads TGTGCCAGCTGTAGGGAGGCGGGCACAGATACGCAGTATTTT.

The chain combines TRBV10-3 with TRBJ1-2, with D tentatively TRBD1 (5 bases). CDR1 is ENHRY, CDR2 SYGVKD, per germline. The CDR3 extends over 12 amino acids. With 2 bases removed from V and 8 bases from J, the gap between germline ends came to 9 bases. The DNA of the CDR3 is TGTGCCATCAGTGAGGGGACGATAGGCTACACCTTC. It yields the protein CAISEGTIGYTF.

V and J are TRBV7-5 and TRBJ2-3; TRBD2, the table's D call, was not compared with the DNA. TRBV7-5 is a known pseudogene. This CDR3 is built from 15 residues. CDR3 region: CARSPIAGVTDTQYF. The CDR3, as DNA: TGTGCCAGAAGCCCGATAGCGGGGGTCACAGATACGCAGTATTTT.

Comments on this clone: This specimen includes other DNA sequences encoding the same CDR3. V usage is TRBV15 and J usage is TRBJ1-2, with TRBD1 matching over 9 bases. The CDR3 consists of 15 residues. V dropped 0 bases and J dropped 8; count of bases not matched to a gene: 7. Germline CDR1 and CDR2: LNHNV and YYDKDF (reference sequence). The CDR3 nucleotides are TGTGCCACCAGCAGAGACTTGGGACAGGGTCGCGGCTACACCTTC. This codes for CATSRDLGQGRGYTF.

Comment on this clone: Other DNA sequences in the sample encode the same CDR3. This chain joins TRBV9 and TRBJ2-3; D might be TRBD1 or TRBD2, each matching 5 bases. Germline V gives CDR1 SGDLS, CDR2 YYNGEE. V shed 4 bases and J shed 2 bases, with 14 bases lying between them. The CDR3 consists of 15 residues. Written as DNA, the CDR3 is TGTGCCAGCAGCCTGTCGGGACCTTTCACAGATACGCAGTATTTT. Translation gives CASSLSGPFTDTQYF.

The gene calls are TRBV25-1 and TRBJ1-5, with D perhaps TRBD1 (5 bases). V lost 3 bases, J lost 9 bases, and 12 bases lay in between. The CDR3 loop spans 13 amino acids. Germline V lookup: CDR1 MGHDK, CDR2 SYGVNS. This chain's CDR3 is CASSEQGVGPQHF. The CDR3 DNA reads as TGTGCCAGCAGTGAGCAGGGCGTGGGGCCCCAGCATTTT.